A single T cell receptor beta chain is shown here with its context. The antigen is unknown. 13 Jbeta primers and 60 Vbeta primers were used for the PCR. Methods used by the authors: Per a later analysis, the number of unique TCR beta chains was about 80 million, of which roughly 10 million were shared. Clones were read by immunoSEQ multiplex PCR, and TCRdb kept only the in-frame ones, dropping some. Clone size and V and J calls were adopted from that table, with D and trimming inferred from the DNA. Among 130,000 or so clones listed, roughly 77% were seen once. The entry originates in a study of cytomegalovirus exposure and HLA in healthy donors. Study details: An early data release held approximately 85 million unique TCRs from HLA-typed donors. Notes on the study in general: Evidence from a later analysis indicated that most CMV-associated TCR beta chains looked HLA-restricted. TCR beta V- and J-gene trimming was later associated with a missense DCLRE1C variant.

Material for sequencing was PBMCs. This receptor was obtained from a man aged 40-55 years in good health and CMV-seronegative.

CDR3 residues: CASSYVPSPIGELFF. CDR3 in DNA: TGTGCCAGCAGTTACGTCCCTAGCCCGATCGGGGAGCTGTTTTTT. The chain joins TRBV6-6 to TRBJ2-2; tentatively, D is TRBD2 (5 bases). CDR1 is MNHNY, CDR2 SVGAGI, per germline (reference sequence). V was clipped by 2 bases and J by 7 bases, with 14 bases between them. The CDR3 is 15 amino acids.